This TCR beta chain was identified during a study of CXCR3-negative and CXCR3-positive naive CD8 T cells. CDR3 size: 15 residues. CDR1 and CDR2 from the germline V gene are SGHVS and FNYEAQ. Identification of naive CD8+ T cells rested on CD45RO-CCR7+CD27+CD95- status. Through 5' RACE with UMI labels, the TRB cDNA libraries were prepared. With the 5' RACE reads reprocessed, TCRdb shows one record per CDR3 protein and no DNA. The sample includes 150,000 to 180,000 distinct CDR3 sequences. As for this clonotype: Its antigen is not known.

Findings and caveats of the study: Much lower diversity was found in memory CD8+ cells, while both naive subsets had comparably high diversity. Compared with CXCR3-negative naive cells, CXCR3-positive naive cells showed more hydrophobic TRB CDR3s.

This chain links TRBV7-6 with TRBJ2-3; there is no DNA to check the TCRdb D call of TRBD2. The material sequenced was naive CXCR3+ CD8+ T cells from blood. Subset described: CD45RO-CCR7+CD27+CD95- naive CD8+ T cells expressing CXCR3 (TNR3+). The receptor was isolated from a human donor in good health. Some clones in this sample may be carry-over from other donors' samples. The CDR3 region is CASSLDLAGEDTQYF. The variable domain in full, with the rest retrieved from reference TRBV7-6 and TRBJ2-3, is GAGVSQSPRYKVTKRGQDVALRCDPISGHVSLYWYRQALGQGPEFLTYFNYEAQQDKSGLPNDRFSAERPEGSISTLTIQRTEQRDSAMYRCASSLDLAGEDTQYFGPGTRLTVL.